These T cell receptor beta chains were read from a single sample in a study of OX40 agonist ivuxolimab in advanced cancers. Only in-frame clones appear in the TCRdb table, and some are missing; sequencing was by immunoSEQ multiplex PCR. The sample includes tens of thousands of clones, about four fifths of them seen just once. This material consisted of CD4+ or CD8+ T cells sorted from blood, taken in a trial of the OX40 agonist ivuxolimab. All receptors derive from an adult with an advanced solid tumor such as melanoma, head and neck, liver or kidney cancer. CDR3s include the opening cysteine and the closing phenylalanine or tryptophan. Fields, in order: D gene, V gene, J gene, clone size, CDR3 protein, CDR3 DNA. The D gene is left open where the match is weak. Some rows have no size entry. The others give once, few or many, or a class for an expanded clone.

-,TRBV5-1,TRBJ2-5,-,CASSLASLSTPGGETQYF,TGCGCCAGCAGCTTGGCCAGCCTTTCCACCCCCGGGGGAGAGACCCAGTACTTC
-,TRBV6-5,TRBJ2-2,-,CASSYRGLNTGELFF,TGTGCCAGCAGTTACCGGGGACTGAACACCGGGGAGCTGTTTTTT
-,TRBV7-2,TRBJ1-1,-,CASSQMRGGTEAFF,TGTGCCAGCAGCCAGATGAGGGGCGGAACTGAAGCTTTCTTT
TRBD2,TRBV6-1,TRBJ2-2,few,CASSVLAGGPSGELFF,TGTGCCAGCAGTGTTCTTGCGGGGGGGCCCTCCGGGGAGCTGTTTTTT
-,TRBV6-6,TRBJ1-4,-,CASSLTGSGEKLFF,TGTGCCAGCAGTCTCACAGGGTCAGGGGAAAAACTGTTTTTT
TRBD1,TRBV5-1,TRBJ2-1,medium-sized,CASSLPTGDNEQFF,TGCGCCAGCAGCCTCCCGACAGGGGACAATGAGCAGTTCTTC
TRBD2,TRBV6-6,TRBJ2-3,-,CASHPSGHSTDTQYF,TGTGCCAGCCATCCTAGCGGGCATAGCACAGATACGCAGTATTTT
TRBD1,TRBV7-2,TRBJ1-2,-,CASSLSSRDRGRGGGYTF,TGTGCCAGCAGCTTATCGAGCCGGGACAGGGGGCGAGGTGGAGGCTACACCTTC
TRBD1,TRBV6-5,TRBJ2-7,-,CASRPGQGAYEQYF,TGTGCCAGTCGTCCCGGACAGGGGGCCTACGAGCAGTACTTC
TRBD1,TRBV5-5,TRBJ2-1,few,CASSSVPGQGATNNEQFF,TGTGCCAGCAGCTCCGTCCCGGGACAGGGGGCGACGAACAATGAGCAGTTCTTC
-,TRBV7-2,TRBJ2-1,-,CASSPRGEQFF,TGTGCCAGCAGCCCGAGAGGTGAGCAGTTCTTC
TRBD2,TRBV7-2,TRBJ2-3,-,CASSGGLAAGGTQYF,TGTGCCAGCAGCGGGGGACTAGCGGCCGGGGGGACGCAGTATTTT
TRBD1,TRBV28,TRBJ1-4,-,CASSSQLTGEFGLANEKLFF,TGTGCCAGCAGTTCCCAGCTTACAGGGGAATTCGGGTTGGCTAATGAAAAACTGTTTTTT
-,TRBV6-6,TRBJ2-2,-,CASSYREGGELFF,TGTGCCAGCAGTTACAGGGAAGGCGGGGAGCTGTTTTTT
-,TRBV5-4,TRBJ1-2,-,CASSLVTGPDGYTF,TGTGCCAGCAGCTTGGTGACAGGTCCGGATGGCTACACCTTC
-,TRBV2,TRBJ2-3,-,CASTWGKSTDTQYF,TGTGCCAGCACCTGGGGAAAAAGTACAGATACGCAGTATTTT
TRBD2,TRBV19,TRBJ2-3,-,CASSISASGGAGTDTQYF,TGTGCCAGTAGTATATCGGCTAGCGGGGGGGCCGGCACAGATACGCAGTATTTT
-,TRBV7-9,TRBJ2-1,-,CASSPGAGGSYNEQFF,TGTGCCAGCAGCCCCGGAGCGGGTGGTTCCTACAATGAGCAGTTCTTC
-,TRBV4-1,TRBJ1-1,few,CASSPWRGDANTEAFF,TGCGCCAGCAGCCCCTGGCGGGGGGACGCGAACACTGAAGCTTTCTTT
-,TRBV6-5,TRBJ1-4,-,CASRQDGNEKLFF,TGTGCCAGCAGACAGGACGGGAATGAAAAACTGTTTTTT
-,TRBV15,TRBJ1-2,-,CATSRDARGSYGYTF,TGTGCCACCAGCAGAGATGCCAGGGGTTCTTATGGCTACACCTTC
TRBD1,TRBV6-5,TRBJ2-7,-,CASSQTGGPYEQYF,TGTGCCAGCAGTCAAACAGGGGGACCCTACGAGCAGTACTTC
TRBD1,TRBV20-1,TRBJ1-2,-,CSASTGGGYTF,TGCAGTGCGTCGACAGGGGGTGGCTACACCTTC
TRBD1,TRBV7-9,TRBJ1-1,-,CASSFLRQGLRAFF,TGTGCCAGCAGCTTCCTCAGACAGGGGTTGCGAGCTTTCTTT
-,TRBV5-1,TRBJ2-3,-,CASSLSGQHSSTDTQYF,TGCGCCAGCAGCTTGTCGGGACAACATTCTAGCACAGATACGCAGTATTTT
TRBD2,TRBV7-6,TRBJ2-2,-,CASSLPVSGGSTGELFF,TGTGCCAGCAGCCTCCCAGTTAGCGGGGGGTCCACCGGGGAGCTGTTTTTT
-,TRBV23-1,TRBJ1-5,-,CASSQYYSHSNQPQHF,TGCGCCAGCAGTCAATATTACAGTCATAGCAATCAGCCCCAGCATTTT
-,TRBV28,TRBJ2-7,-,CASSSSYEQYF,TGTGCCAGCAGTTCTTCCTACGAGCAGTACTTC
-,TRBV7-9,TRBJ1-1,-,CASSLVMGQKAFF,TGTGCCAGCAGCTTAGTCATGGGGCAAAAAGCTTTCTTT
TRBD1,TRBV4-1,TRBJ2-7,-,CASSRGVGTGMYEQYF,TGCGCCAGCAGCCGAGGGGTCGGGACAGGGATGTACGAGCAGTACTTC
-,TRBV6-4,TRBJ1-1,-,CASSAATTEAFF,TGTGCCAGCAGTGCCGCGACAACTGAAGCTTTCTTT
TRBD1,TRBV5-8,TRBJ2-7,-,CASRDAGGREQYF,TGTGCCAGCAGGGATGCAGGGGGACGCGAGCAGTACTTC
-,TRBV28,TRBJ1-5,-,CASILGGVGNQPQHF,TGTGCCAGCATACTTGGAGGGGTCGGCAATCAGCCCCAGCATTTT
-,TRBV25-1,TRBJ2-5,once,CASSDRLGTQYF,TGTGCCAGCAGTGATAGGTTAGGGACCCAGTACTTC
-,TRBV5-1,TRBJ1-6,-,CASSLQGGNSPLHF,TGCGCCAGCAGCTTACAGGGAGGGAATTCACCCCTCCACTTT
-,TRBV7-9,TRBJ1-6,-,CASSSDSNNSPLHF,TGTGCCAGCAGCTCAGACAGCAATAATTCACCCCTCCACTTT
-,TRBV4-1,TRBJ2-2,-,CASSQVVPARAGELFF,TGCGCCAGCAGCCAAGTGGTTCCAGCGCGCGCCGGGGAGCTGTTTTTT
-,TRBV7-9,TRBJ2-2,-,CASTFPAGVTNANTGELFF,TGTGCCAGCACCTTTCCCGCAGGGGTGACCAATGCGAACACCGGGGAGCTGTTTTTT
TRBD2,TRBV9,TRBJ2-3,-,CASSMSGAGDTQYF,TGTGCCAGCAGCATGAGCGGGGCTGGAGATACGCAGTATTTT
TRBD1,TRBV7-9,TRBJ1-2,few,CASSLGTGVNYGYTF,TGTGCCAGCAGCCTAGGGACAGGGGTAAACTATGGCTACACCTTC
TRBD1,TRBV30,TRBJ2-7,-,CAWSEPLTGRSYEQYF,TGTGCCTGGAGTGAACCCCTGACAGGGCGGTCCTACGAGCAGTACTTC
TRBD1,TRBV28,TRBJ1-5,-,CASSPQTGAWQPQHF,TGTGCCAGCAGTCCCCAGACAGGGGCATGGCAGCCCCAGCATTTT
-,TRBV5-4,TRBJ2-3,once,CASSLSGSGTDTQYF,TGTGCCAGCAGCTTGTCGGGGTCGGGCACAGATACGCAGTATTTT
TRBD1,TRBV14,TRBJ1-2,-,CASSQDRNRGIYGYTF,TGTGCCAGCAGCCAAGATCGTAACAGGGGGATTTATGGCTACACCTTC
TRBD1,TRBV7-3,TRBJ1-5,-,CASSKGGSQPQHF,TGTGCCAGCAGCAAAGGGGGCAGTCAGCCCCAGCATTTT
-,TRBV9,TRBJ1-3,-,CASSAFSNTIYF,TGTGCCAGCAGCGCCTTTTCGAACACCATATATTTT
TRBD1,TRBV7-9,TRBJ1-5,-,CASSLTGDQPQHF,TGTGCCAGCAGCTTAACAGGGGATCAGCCCCAGCATTTT
TRBD2,TRBV5-1,TRBJ2-3,-,CASSSIAGGPPTDTQYF,TGCGCCAGCAGCAGTATAGCGGGGGGGCCCCCCACAGATACGCAGTATTTT
TRBD1,TRBV11-2,TRBJ2-1,-,CASSPQQGAGEQFF,TGTGCCAGCAGCCCGCAACAGGGGGCAGGTGAGCAGTTCTTC
-,TRBV29-1,TRBJ1-3,-,CSVYGPGATIYF,TGCAGCGTTTACGGACCCGGAGCCACCATATATTTT
-,TRBV29-1,TRBJ2-1,-,CSVFTRATGNEQFF,TGCAGCGTGTTTACGAGGGCTACAGGGAATGAGCAGTTCTTC
-,TRBV29-1,TRBJ1-2,-,CSAVTGTRDGYTF,TGCAGCGCCGTAACAGGGACAAGGGATGGCTACACCTTC
-,TRBV2,TRBJ1-1,-,CASTMYTEAFF,TGTGCCAGCACGATGTACACTGAAGCTTTCTTT